This T cell receptor beta chain is drawn from a study of OX40 agonist ivuxolimab in advanced cancers. Regarding the research as a whole: The costimulatory receptor OX40 (CD134) was targeted by ivuxolimab, a fully human IgG2 agonistic monoclonal antibody. The paper reports the monotherapy dose-escalation portion (N of about 50 patients) of the phase I ivuxolimab trial. In the dose-escalation cohort, approximately 83% of patients were male, and the mean age was approximately 60 years with a range of roughly 20 to 79. Of the approximately 50 patients in dose escalation, some 20 had hepatocellular carcinoma, about 15 had melanoma, 9 had renal cell carcinoma and 9 had head and neck cancer. Prior anti-PD-1, anti-PD-L1 or anti-CTLA-4 therapy was permitted, and about 40% of dose-escalation patients had received checkpoint inhibitors. Intravenous ivuxolimab was administered to patients every 2 weeks at six dose levels: 0.01, 0.1, 0.3, 1.5, 3 and 10 mg/kg. The point of sequencing TCRbeta in the periphery was to test whether ivuxolimab changed TCR sequence diversity and drove clonal T-cell expansion. Partial responses were achieved by three dose-escalation patients, of whom one had hepatocellular carcinoma and two had cutaneous melanoma. Beyond this particular receptor, the publication reports: After ivuxolimab, CD8+ T cells had more expanded clones than CD4+ T cells on average. At doses from 0.1 to 3.0 mg/kg, clonal expansion was seen in both CD4+ and CD8+ blood T cells between baseline and week 6. Low levels of normalized T-cell clonal expansion were also seen in some patients who did not respond. Which antigens the clonally expanded peripheral T cells were specific for was not determined. In the 0.1-3.0 mg/kg groups, partial responders had among the lowest normalized peripheral clonal expansion, particularly in CD8+ T cells.

Patients with a history of autoimmune disease or receiving systemic immunosuppression were excluded from the trial. Peripheral blood for TCR sequencing was collected from all dose cohorts at baseline, on cycle 4 day 1, and on cycle 7 day 1. Samples came from an open-label, multicenter, first-in-human phase I dose-escalation trial of ivuxolimab. The trial enrolled adults with locally advanced or metastatic head and neck squamous cell, hepatocellular, melanoma or renal cell carcinoma. CD4+ and CD8+ T cells were sorted separately from peripheral blood before TCR sequencing. A word on this clone: Its antigen is not yet known. Nothing much larger sits one base from this clone, and base qualities are not available.

The V end gives up 4 bases and the J end 5 bases, leaving 10 bases in the junction not matched to a gene. Based on the germline V gene (reference sequence), the CDR1 and CDR2 sequences are SEHNR and FQNEAQ. The CDR3 goes from the cysteine to the phenylalanine over 16 residues. The sequence is cut down to CDR3 DNA, 48 bases in frame from base 1. Genomic DNA was extracted from sorted cells for sequencing of the TCRbeta CDR3 region. The immunoSEQ Assay was used for sequencing of TCRbeta CDR3 regions. This immuneACCESS table, as held by TCRdb, lists in-frame sequences with V and J called but not all clones. Of the missing ones, under half trace to an unresolved V gene in checked studies; the others have no known cause. This sample holds 70,000 to 75,000 clones; 86% were observed only once. The ten biggest clones cover 1.1% of the sample.

Source: CD4+ or CD8+ T cells sorted from blood, taken in a trial of the OX40 agonist ivuxolimab. The sequence is built from TRBV7-9 and TRBJ2-1, with TRBD2 matching 8 junction bases. This receptor was taken from an adult with an advanced solid tumor such as melanoma, head and neck, liver or kidney cancer. The sequence in DNA is TGTGCCAGCAGCTCTACAAGGAGCGGGGGAGACAATGAGCAGTTCTTC. This codes for CASSSTRSGGDNEQFF. Here the CDR3 is joined to the reference TRBV7-9 and TRBJ2-1 genes, and the full variable domain is: DTGVSQNPRHKITKRGQNVTFRCDPISEHNRLYWYRQTLGQGPEFLTYFQNEAQLEKSRLLSDRFSAERPKGSFSTLEIQRTEQGDSAMYLCASSSTRSGGDNEQFFGPGTRLTVL.